The source of this T cell receptor (beta chain) is a study of T cells in Graves' hyperthyroidism and ophthalmopathy. V lost 6 bases and J 4 bases, leaving 15 bases between the germline ends. Germline CDR1 reads ENHRY; CDR2 reads SYGVKD. CDR3 length: 14 amino acids. RNA transcripts yielded amplified TCR beta CDR3 regions. RT-PCR in the first round (using the HTBI primer set) targeted the TCR CDR3. MiXCR, run by TCRdb on the multiplex PCR reads, gives a single entry per CDR3 protein. The sample has about 540,000 distinct CDR3 sequences; 35% to 55% are singletons. The sequencing input was peripheral blood or thyroid tissue (not recorded which). This chain joins TRBV10-3 and TRBJ1-2; D perhaps matches TRBD1 (5 bases). The sequence was collected from a woman aged 18 to 35 with Graves' hyperthyroidism. CDR3 in amino acids: CAIRPGTSSYGYTF. For the CDR3, the DNA is TGTGCCATCAGGCCCGGGACTAGCTCCTATGGCTACACCTTC.